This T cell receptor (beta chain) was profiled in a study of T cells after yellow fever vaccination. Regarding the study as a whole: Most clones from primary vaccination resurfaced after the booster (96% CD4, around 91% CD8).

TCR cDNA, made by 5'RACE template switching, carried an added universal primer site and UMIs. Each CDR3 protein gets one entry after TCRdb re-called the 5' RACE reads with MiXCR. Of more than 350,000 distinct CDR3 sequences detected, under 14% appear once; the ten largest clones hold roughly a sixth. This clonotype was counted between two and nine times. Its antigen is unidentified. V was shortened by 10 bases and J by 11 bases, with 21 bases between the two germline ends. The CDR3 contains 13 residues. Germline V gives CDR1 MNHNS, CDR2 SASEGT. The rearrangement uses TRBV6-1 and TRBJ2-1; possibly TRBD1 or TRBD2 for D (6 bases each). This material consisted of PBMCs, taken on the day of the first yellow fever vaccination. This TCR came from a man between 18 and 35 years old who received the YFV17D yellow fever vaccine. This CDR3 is CATWAGGHLKQFF. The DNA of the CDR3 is TGTGCCACCTGGGCCGGGGGACACCTAAAGCAGTTCTTC.